Below, 9 T cell receptor beta chains from the same sample are listed, as sequenced in a study of blood T cell repertoires in COVID-19. The method was immunoSEQ multiplex PCR; TCRdb's version includes in-frame clones alone and lacks a portion of them. Of nearly 350,000 clones in the sample, about nine tenths are singletons; the top ten hold over 6%. The sample comprised peripheral blood. These receptor sequences come from a woman aged 50 to 60 with COVID-19, enrolled during active disease.

This chain links TRBV29-1 with TRBJ2-5; perhaps TRBD2 as D (6 bases). The germline V and J ends were trimmed by 4 bases and 3 bases, with 9 bases remaining between them. The germline V gene encodes CDR1 SQVTM and CDR2 ANQGSEA. The CDR3 consists of 12 residues. DNA for the CDR3: TGCAGCGTTGTCGGGAGTGAAGAGACCCAGTACTTC. Encoded protein: CSVVGSEETQYF.

The chain links TRBV4-3 to TRBJ2-1; 10 bases agree with TRBD2. V was clipped by 0 bases and J by 0 bases; unmatched bases: 2. This CDR3 contains 17 residues. Looked up from germline, CDR1 is LGHNA and CDR2 is YSLEER. CDR3 amino acids: CASSQDASGSSYNEQFF. The CDR3 coding sequence is TGCGCCAGCAGCCAAGATGCTAGCGGGAGCTCCTACAATGAGCAGTTCTTC.

This chain connects TRBV7-2 to TRBJ2-7; 11 bases are a match to TRBD2. The ends lost 3 bases at V and 2 bases at J; junction bases unmatched: 3. The CDR3 has 15 amino acids. The V gene's germline CDR1 is SGHTA and CDR2 FQGNSA. The CDR3 spells CASSLGTSGTYEQYF. The CDR3 coding sequence is TGTGCCAGCAGCTTGGGGACTAGCGGCACCTACGAGCAGTACTTC.

This chain uses TRBV29-1 with TRBJ2-3; D is perhaps TRBD2 (5 bases). Trimming took 3 bases from V and 0 from J, leaving 13 bases between them. CDR3 size: 15 residues. The V gene's germline CDR1 is SQVTM and CDR2 ANQGSEA. CDR3 bases: TGCAGCGTTGATTCAGGACTGCCTAGCACAGATACGCAGTATTTT. Amino acid sequence: CSVDSGLPSTDTQYF.

The chain joins TRBV5-8 to TRBJ2-1, with D possibly TRBD2 on 6 matching bases. The CDR3 is 17 residues long. V lost 4 bases, J lost 4 bases, and 21 bases lay in between. Germline CDR1 is SGHTS and CDR2 is YDEGEE. CDR3 sequence reads: CASSPLWSAGYYNEQFF. CDR3 in DNA: TGTGCCAGCAGCCCCCTTTGGTCAGCGGGTTATTACAATGAGCAGTTCTTC.

This sequence joins TRBV15 and TRBJ2-7; TRBD1 is a possible D gene (6 bases). This CDR3 has 18 residues. CDR1 and CDR2 (germline): LNHNV, YYDKDF (reference sequence). The V and J ends lost 0 bases and 0 bases respectively, with 18 bases between them. The CDR3 loop reads CATSRDHGTGYTSYEQYF. The CDR3, as DNA: TGTGCCACCAGCAGAGATCATGGTACAGGGTATACCTCCTACGAGCAGTACTTC.

This clone occurred a few times. This sequence joins TRBV3-1 (or the pseudogene TRBV3-2) and TRBJ1-1, with D perhaps matching TRBD1 (5 bases). CDR3 length equals 13 residues. Trimming removed 4 bases from V and 4 bases from J, with 10 bases in between. CDR1 is LGHDT and CDR2 is YNNKEL in the germline V gene (reference sequence). The CDR3 nucleotides are TGTGCCAGCAGCCGGGGCAGTATCACTGAAGCTTTCTTT. Translation: CASSRGSITEAFF.

The chain couples TRBV5-4 to TRBJ1-4; 9 nucleotides agree with TRBD1. The V and J ends lost 4 bases and 11 bases, in that order; junction bases with no gene match: 6. The germline CDR1 and CDR2 sequences are SGHNT and YYREEE (reference sequence). The CDR3 is 13 residues long. The CDR3 nucleotides are TGTGCCAGCAGCGGGGACAGGGTCGGGAAACTGTTTTTT. Its protein product is CASSGDRVGKLFF.

The V and J genes are TRBV28 and TRBJ1-5; no firm D call. The V and J ends lost 6 bases and 2 bases respectively, with 14 bases between them. The germline CDR1 and CDR2 sequences are MDHEN and SYDVKM. This CDR3 contains 15 residues. As DNA, the CDR3 is TGTGCCAGCAGCCCGATCAATCGAGGCAATCAGCCCCAGCATTTT. Protein: CASSPINRGNQPQHF.